This TCR beta chain was captured in a study of blood T cell repertoires in COVID-19. Overall study: There were acute and convalescent COVID-19 samples, and they came from the United States, Italy and Spain. From T cells, B-cell-depleted T cells, or PBMCs came the material, which was cDNA or gDNA.

CDR1 is SGDLS, CDR2 YYNGEE, per germline. V gave up 0 bases and J gave up 10 bases, with 17 bases separating them. CDR3 length equals 15 residues. This clone was observed once. In the original processing: Reference gene primers were amplified, and this amplification served to estimate nucleated cell counts. Here immunoSEQ multiplex PCR was the method, and the copy in TCRdb shows in-frame clones only, minus some. V and J calls and clone size are those listed in that table; D and trimming were worked out from the DNA. The data contain 410,000 or so clones, about 89% of them singletons. The receptor comes from a woman aged 40 to 55 with COVID-19, enrolled during active disease. The rearrangement links TRBV9 to TRBJ2-1; D possibly corresponds to TRBD2 (7 bases). The sequencing sample was made of peripheral blood. For the CDR3, the DNA is TGTGCCAGCAGCGTAGGCGGGGGCAGAAGAAACGAGCAGTTCTTC. Its translation is CASSVGGGRRNEQFF.